This TCR beta chain stems from a study of a mutant IDH1 vaccine in newly diagnosed glioma. Study as a whole: Vaccination followed radiotherapy alone by 4-6 weeks, or accompanied temozolomide cycles. General observations from the study: Induction of immune responses by the vaccine occurred in more than 85% of patients.

Profiling relied on immunoSEQ multiplex PCR, and the TCRdb table lists in-frame clones only, not all of them. The sample lists about 64,000 clones, approximately 84% occurring once. Of note for this clone: Its antigen is currently unknown.

Documented time point: week 11, during vaccination. Each dose delivered 300 ug of mutant IDH1 20-mer peptide subcutaneously with imiquimod. V was pared by 0 bases and J by 3 bases, with 5 bases of the junction left unmatched. There are 15 residues in the CDR3. Germline loops: CDR1 LGHNA, CDR2 YSLEER. This sequence was found in a woman aged 50 to 60 with glioma. The material sequenced was PBMCs, taken from a glioma patient whose treatment included an IDH1 peptide vaccine. The chain has TRBV4-3 and TRBJ2-7; 7 bases match TRBD1. The CDR3 coding sequence is TGCGCCAGCAGCCAAGAAGGGGCAGGGGGCTACGAGCAGTACTTC. This translates into CASSQEGAGGYEQYF.